This T cell receptor (beta chain) came from a study of shared clonotypes between healthy human individuals. Regarding the study as a whole: A few donors had around 5% of their naive CD4 clonotypes in common. Relative to memory subsets, naive subsets generally showed larger estimated richness.

CD45RO negativity and positive selection for CCR7 defined naive CD8 cells, a population that excluded terminally differentiated effector memory CD45RA+ cells. At the deep level, the assay was run. Some clones are missing from TCRdb's copy, which holds only in-frame ones; the method was immunoSEQ multiplex PCR. Here the sample spans about 2.1 million clones, approximately 94% being singletons. On this clone itself: What it binds is unknown.

Germline V lookup: CDR1 SGDLS, CDR2 YYNGEE. The CDR3 contains 17 residues. The V and J ends lost 2 bases and 7 bases, in that order; junction bases with no gene match: 13. Sequenced input: naive CD8+ T cells from PBMCs. The receptor was isolated from a man younger than 30 in good health. Some clones in this sample may be carry-over from other donors' samples. This rearrangement joins TRBV9 to TRBJ2-1; TRBD2 agrees at 9 bases. As DNA, the CDR3 is TGTGCCAGCAGCGTTACTAGCGGGCGGACCCGCGGGAATGAGCAGTTCTTC. Its protein product is CASSVTSGRTRGNEQFF.